These T cell receptor beta chains were read from a single sample in a study of graft-versus-host responses after intestinal transplantation. Repertoires were generated with immunoSEQ multiplex PCR, while TCRdb's copy carries only in-frame clones and drops some. There are 70,000 to 75,000 clones in the sample; roughly 90% occur only once, and roughly 2.6% lies in the top ten. For these receptors, no antigen is known. The sequences come from unstimulated CD8+ T cells sorted from spleen or lymph node cells, collected before intestinal transplant. Receptors originate from a human donor who received an intestinal transplant. CDR3s include the opening cysteine and the closing phenylalanine or tryptophan. The D gene is left open where the match is weak. Clone size, where shown, is once, few, many, or a class for clones that have expanded.

TRBJ2-3,few,TRBD1,TRBV10-2,CASSEPTGQGLNTQYF,TGCGCCAGCAGTGAGCCTACCGGACAGGGGCTAAACACGCAGTATTTT
TRBJ2-3,-,TRBD2,TRBV7-2,CASSFLLAGGPTDTQYF,TGTGCCAGCAGCTTTTTACTAGCGGGGGGGCCTACAGATACGCAGTATTTT
TRBJ2-7,once,TRBD1,TRBV28,CASSFQRQGRYEQYF,TGTGCCAGCAGTTTTCAGAGACAGGGGCGATACGAGCAGTACTTC
TRBJ1-4,-,TRBD1,TRBV7-8,CASSSNHPGQGIEKLFF,TGTGCCAGCAGCTCCAATCACCCGGGACAGGGAATTGAAAAACTGTTTTTT
TRBJ2-1,-,TRBD2,TRBV9,CASSASGGGNNEQFF,TGTGCCAGCAGCGCAAGCGGGGGGGGTAACAATGAGCAGTTCTTC
TRBJ2-7,once,TRBD2,TRBV2,CASRSGTYEQYF,TGTGCCAGCAGGAGCGGGACTTACGAGCAGTACTTC
TRBJ1-1,-,TRBD1,TRBV5-1,CASSPEQGAGITEAFF,TGCGCCAGCAGCCCCGAACAGGGGGCCGGGATCACTGAAGCTTTCTTT
TRBJ2-2,-,-,TRBV5-4,CASSFTSSGELFF,TGTGCCAGCAGCTTTACTAGCTCCGGGGAGCTGTTTTTT
TRBJ2-1,-,-,TRBV7-9,CASSLQVSSYNEQFF,TGTGCCAGCAGCTTACAGGTTAGCTCCTACAATGAGCAGTTCTTC
TRBJ2-7,-,TRBD2,TRBV5-6,CASSLGTGGPYEQYF,TGTGCCAGCAGCTTGGGGACGGGGGGGCCGTACGAGCAGTACTTC
TRBJ1-5,-,-,TRBV6-5,CASSSEGGQPQHF,TGTGCCAGCAGTTCCGAGGGAGGGCAGCCCCAGCATTTT
TRBJ1-5,-,-,TRBV7-8,CASSFNGGSWPQHF,TGTGCCAGCAGCTTTAACGGGGGGAGTTGGCCCCAGCATTTT
TRBJ2-2,-,TRBD1,TRBV4-2,CASSPGGREGGGELFF,TGTGCCAGCAGCCCAGGGGGCCGTGAGGGTGGCGGGGAGCTGTTTTTT
TRBJ1-1,-,-,TRBV4-1,CASSQGGEGGTEAFF,TGCGCCAGCAGCCAAGGAGGTGAAGGCGGCACTGAAGCTTTCTTT
TRBJ1-5,-,TRBD1,TRBV7-2,CASSLELKLRDRGVQPQHF,TGTGCCAGCAGCTTAGAGTTAAAGCTCAGGGACAGGGGTGTGCAGCCCCAGCATTTT
TRBJ2-3,-,TRBD2,TRBV29-1,CSVNWASGRKGPTDTQYF,TGCAGCGTTAACTGGGCTAGCGGGCGGAAGGGGCCCACAGATACGCAGTATTTT
TRBJ1-5,few,-,TRBV21-1,CASSTRQGGQPQHF,TGTGCCAGCAGCACCCGACAGGGAGGCCAGCCCCAGCATTTT
TRBJ2-5,-,-,TRBV29-1,CTATGWHRVGPQETQYF,TGCACCGCCACTGGGTGGCACAGGGTGGGTCCCCAAGAGACCCAGTACTTC
TRBJ2-3,-,TRBD2,TRBV28,CASSLRLAGYTDTQYF,TGTGCCAGCAGTTTAAGGCTAGCGGGATACACAGATACGCAGTATTTT
TRBJ2-3,-,-,TRBV5-1,CASSSYPGDTQYF,TGCGCCAGCAGCTCTTATCCCGGAGATACGCAGTATTTT
TRBJ2-7,-,-,TRBV21-1,CASSKASRGFSYEQYF,TGTGCCAGCAGCAAAGCTTCGCGGGGATTCTCCTACGAGCAGTACTTC
TRBJ1-1,-,-,TRBV19,CASSPQGLGVTEAFF,TGTGCCAGTAGCCCCCAGGGTTTGGGTGTCACTGAAGCTTTCTTT
TRBJ2-1,-,TRBD2,TRBV7-2,CASSLGGTRQNEQFF,TGTGCCAGCAGCTTAGGGGGGACTAGGCAAAATGAGCAGTTCTTC
TRBJ2-3,-,-,TRBV21-1,CASSETSGPNSTDTQYF,TGTGCCAGCAGCGAGACTAGCGGACCCAATAGCACAGATACGCAGTATTTT
TRBJ1-1,-,TRBD1,TRBV11-2,CASSSGTGALNTEAFF,TGTGCCAGCAGCTCGGGGACAGGGGCATTGAACACTGAAGCTTTCTTT
TRBJ2-7,once,TRBD1,TRBV27,CASSWRQGETYEQYF,TGTGCCAGCAGTTGGCGTCAGGGGGAGACATACGAGCAGTACTTC
TRBJ2-7,-,-,TRBV6-1,CASSAGRTYEQYF,TGTGCCAGCAGTGCTGGCAGAACCTACGAGCAGTACTTC
TRBJ2-1,-,TRBD1,TRBV19,CASARGSYNEQFF,TGTGCCAGTGCCAGGGGGTCCTACAATGAGCAGTTCTTC
TRBJ1-1,few,TRBD1,TRBV28,CASRRQGVFSEAFF,TGTGCCAGCAGAAGACAGGGGGTGTTCTCTGAAGCTTTCTTT
TRBJ2-2,-,-,TRBV6-5,CASSSPGKTGELFF,TGTGCCAGCAGTTCACCAGGAAAGACCGGGGAGCTGTTTTTT
TRBJ2-1,-,TRBD1,TRBV5-1,CASSSRWGGQGQLFEQFF,TGCGCCAGCAGCTCGCGGTGGGGCGGACAGGGGCAGCTATTTGAGCAGTTCTTC
TRBJ2-3,-,-,TRBV23-1,CASSQEMGGPTDTQYF,TGCGCCAGCAGTCAAGAGATGGGAGGCCCCACAGATACGCAGTATTTT
TRBJ2-2,-,TRBD2,TRBV2,CASGRGGNTGELFF,TGTGCCAGCGGGCGCGGGGGGAACACCGGGGAGCTGTTTTTT
TRBJ1-2,-,TRBD1,TRBV19,CASRQGAPAGYGYTF,TGTGCCAGTAGACAGGGGGCGCCCGCGGGGTATGGCTACACCTTC
TRBJ1-1,-,-,TRBV4-1,CASSQGNTEAFF,TGCGCCAGCAGTCAGGGTAACACTGAAGCTTTCTTT
TRBJ2-1,-,-,TRBV7-9,CASSSPGSRSEQFF,TGTGCCAGCAGCTCGCCCGGTAGTAGGAGTGAGCAGTTCTTC
TRBJ2-7,-,-,TRBV5-1,CASSFHGAYEQYF,TGCGCCAGCAGCTTTCACGGTGCCTACGAGCAGTACTTC
TRBJ1-1,-,-,TRBV13,CASSPWGLNTEAFF,TGTGCCAGCAGCCCCTGGGGCCTGAACACTGAAGCTTTCTTT
TRBJ2-7,-,TRBD1,TRBV4-1,CASSQPGQGIYEQYF,TGCGCCAGCAGCCAACCGGGACAGGGTATCTACGAGCAGTACTTC
TRBJ1-2,once,-,TRBV19,CASNDISNYGYTF,TGTGCCAGTAACGACATTTCTAACTATGGCTACACCTTC
TRBJ2-5,-,-,TRBV27,CASSLFPHREQETQYF,TGTGCCAGCAGCCTATTCCCGCACAGGGAGCAAGAGACCCAGTACTTC
TRBJ1-4,few,-,TRBV5-1,CASSLDSGQLFF,TGCGCCAGCAGCTTGGATAGCGGTCAACTGTTTTTT
TRBJ1-1,-,-,TRBV5-1,CASSLAIEGGVTEAFF,TGCGCCAGCAGCTTGGCCATTGAGGGAGGGGTCACTGAAGCTTTCTTT
TRBJ1-5,-,TRBD1,TRBV6-1,CASSDKGAQPQHF,TGTGCCAGCAGTGATAAGGGGGCTCAGCCCCAGCATTTT
TRBJ1-2,-,TRBD1,TRBV28,CASSCTPGTEPCYGYTF,TGTGCCAGCAGTTGTACGCCCGGGACAGAGCCGTGCTATGGCTACACCTTC
TRBJ2-7,-,TRBD2,TRBV9,CASSPGGGRLTSHEQYF,TGTGCCAGCAGCCCTGGGGGAGGGCGCCTTACCTCCCACGAGCAGTACTTC
TRBJ2-5,-,TRBD1,TRBV4-1,CASSHLDRVRETQYF,TGCGCCAGCAGCCACCTAGACAGGGTTCGCGAGACCCAGTACTTC
TRBJ2-2,-,-,TRBV6-1,CACLLTPGTGELFF,TGTGCCTGCCTTCTTACTCCCGGGACCGGGGAGCTGTTTTTT
TRBJ1-2,-,TRBD1,TRBV27,CASSTDRGFHYGYTF,TGTGCCAGCAGTACCGACAGGGGCTTTCACTATGGCTACACCTTC
TRBJ2-5,-,-,TRBV7-8,CASSSALLAGPKQETQYF,TGTGCCAGCAGCTCCGCCCTACTAGCAGGTCCCAAGCAAGAGACCCAGTACTTC
TRBJ1-4,once,-,TRBV14,CASSQDPYSNEKLFF,TGTGCCAGCAGCCAAGATCCGTACTCGAATGAAAAACTGTTTTTT
TRBJ2-7,-,-,TRBV2,CASGNPDGLYEQYF,TGTGCCAGCGGCAACCCGGACGGACTCTACGAGCAGTACTTC
TRBJ2-7,-,TRBD2,TRBV6-1,CASSDWGGPYEQYF,TGTGCCAGCAGTGACTGGGGAGGGCCCTACGAGCAGTACTTC
TRBJ1-1,-,-,TRBV30,CAWSAGGGAFF,TGTGCCTGGAGTGCCGGTGGAGGAGCTTTCTTT